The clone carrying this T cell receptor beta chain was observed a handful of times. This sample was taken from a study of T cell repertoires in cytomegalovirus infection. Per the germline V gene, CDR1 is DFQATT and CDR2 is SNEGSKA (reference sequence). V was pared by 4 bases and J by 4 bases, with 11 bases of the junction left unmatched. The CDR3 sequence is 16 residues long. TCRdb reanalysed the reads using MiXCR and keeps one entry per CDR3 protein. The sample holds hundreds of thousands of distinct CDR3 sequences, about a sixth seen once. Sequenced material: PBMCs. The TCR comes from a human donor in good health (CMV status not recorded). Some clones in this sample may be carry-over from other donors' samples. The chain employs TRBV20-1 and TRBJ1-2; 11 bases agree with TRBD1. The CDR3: CSAIGQGAKSPYGYTF. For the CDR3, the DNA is TGCAGTGCTATCGGACAGGGGGCAAAGTCCCCCTATGGCTACACCTTC.